Below, 31 T cell receptor beta chains from the same sample are listed, as sequenced in a study of identical twins (dated by TCRdb to the mid-2010s). The protocol used for the library was 5' RACE. TCRdb names Illumina HiSeq 2000 as the instrument used. The public sequencing data were trimmed at Q25 with fastp and processed into clonotypes with MiXCR by TCRdb, which kept only in-frame beta chains. Merged by CDR3 protein, the rows form single entries marked with the most common genes and DNA. Recorded for this sample are 1.5 million to 2 million distinct CDR3 sequences; more than 30% of them occurred a single time. In total, the top ten clones hold more than 0.25% of the sample. The sample taken for sequencing was cord blood. The receptors originated from a newborn girl in good health.

This chain links TRBV7-9 with TRBJ2-5, with TRBD2 matching over 7 bases. The tail of the sequence fits TRBJ2-1 better, so the J call may be wrong. The CDR3 consists of 15 residues. Germline V CDR1 and CDR2: SEHNR, FQNEAQ (reference sequence). CDR3 sequence reads: CASSLTAGRQETQFF. CDR3 in DNA: TGTGCCAGCAGCTTAACAGCGGGAAGGCAAGAGACCCAGTTCTTC.

Note on this clonotype: Compared with germline, one end of the junction differs, possibly owing to a read error. The V call is TRBV11-1, the J call TRBJ2-3; D is unclear. Germline CDR1 reads SGHAT; CDR2 reads FQDESV (reference sequence). This CDR3 contains 15 residues. The CDR3 bases are TGTGCCAGCAGCCAGCCGTACCGGCGCACAGATTCGCAGTATTTT. Translating gives CASSQPYRRTDSQYF.

This clonotype has a count of ten or more. The rearrangement uses TRBV20-1 and TRBJ1-4; D remains ambiguous. This CDR3 contains 13 residues. V was clipped by 0 bases and J by 0 bases, with 2 bases between them. Per germline, CDR1 DFQATT and CDR2 SNEGSKA (reference sequence). Written as DNA, the CDR3 is TGCAGTGCTAGAGATGCAACTAATGAAAAACTGTTTTTT. This sequence encodes CSARDATNEKLFF.

This clonotype has a handful of counts. The chain carries TRBV20-1 and TRBJ1-5; tentatively, D is TRBD1 (5 bases). The V gene's germline CDR1 is DFQATT and CDR2 SNEGSKA (reference sequence). The CDR3 sequence is 14 residues long. V gave up 4 bases and J gave up 1 base, with 11 bases separating them. The CDR3, as DNA: TGCAGTGCTACCCGCGGGGCAAGCAATCAGCCCCAGCATTTT. Amino acid sequence: CSATRGASNQPQHF.

As to this clonotype: This may come from a read error, since a much larger clone is one base off. The chain carries TRBV6-5 and TRBJ2-5, with a possible D match to TRBD2 (6 bases). CDR1 and CDR2 (germline): MNHEY, SVGAGI. Trimming left V 6 bases short and J 11 bases short, with 25 bases between. The CDR3 has 15 residues. CDR3 sequence (DNA): TGTGCCAGCAGGCGGGACTTCGTTGCGGGTGGTGAGCAGTACTTC. This encodes CASRRDFVAGGEQYF.

This clonotype was observed a few times. The rearrangement links TRBV6-5 to TRBJ2-6, with TRBD1 matching 9 bases. Germline CDR1 and CDR2: MNHEY and SVGAGI. The CDR3 is 19 residues long. V lost 4 bases and J lost 1; bases outside the gene matches: 11. The CDR3 region has the DNA TGTGCCAGCAGTTGGGGGACAGGGCTCCCCATTTCTGGGGCCAACGTCCTGACTTTC. Its translation is CASSWGTGLPISGANVLTF.

A remark on this clonotype: With a much larger clone just one base away, this may be a read error. This chain uses TRBV12-3 or TRBV12-4 with TRBJ1-6, with 7 bases aligning to TRBD1. The CDR3 runs 12 residues. Trimming at V came to 5 bases and at J to 9 bases, leaving 1 base not matched to a gene. CDR3 protein: CASSNRGSPLHF. The CDR3 DNA reads TGTGCCAGCAGTAACAGGGGTTCACCCCTCCACTTT.

This clonotype appeared many times. The rearrangement joins TRBV7-2 to TRBJ1-2; TRBD1 is a possible D gene (5 bases). The CDR3 is made up of 15 amino acids. The germline CDR1 and CDR2 sequences are SGHTA and FQGNSA. Trimming stripped 4 bases from V and 2 bases from J, with 14 bases between. The CDR3 sequence: CASSSQGLGNYGYTF. The CDR3 DNA follows: TGTGCCAGCAGCTCCCAGGGTCTAGGGAACTATGGCTACACCTTC.

This clonotype has a handful of counts. This chain links TRBV7-9 with TRBJ2-1; 10 bases are a match to TRBD2. This CDR3 has 19 residues. J was trimmed by 0 bases and V by 0 bases; bases with no gene match: 8. Per the germline V gene, CDR1 is SEHNR and CDR2 is FQNEAQ (reference sequence). Here the CDR3 reads CASSLAMTSGLPSYNEQFF. CDR3 DNA sequence: TGTGCCAGCAGCTTAGCCATGACTAGCGGGCTCCCCTCCTACAATGAGCAGTTCTTC.

This clonotype was seen only once. Germline and junction disagree at one end, which may indicate a read error. The V gene is TRBV10-3, the J gene TRBJ2-7; D is uncertain. Germline values: CDR1 ENHRY, CDR2 SYGVKD. The CDR3 runs 14 residues. CDR3 sequence (DNA): TGTGCCATCAGTGAGGTAACCAAAGGCTACGAGCGGTACTTC. This translates into CAISEVTKGYERYF.

This chain uses TRBV20-1 with TRBJ2-1, with D perhaps TRBD1 or TRBD2 (5 bases each). Trimming cost V 2 bases and J 9 bases, with 20 bases left between them. Germline V CDR1 and CDR2: DFQATT, SNEGSKA (reference sequence). The CDR3 totals 15 residues. CDR3 sequence (DNA): TGCAGTGCTAGACGTCCCGGGACCCCCATTACTGAGCAGTTCTTC. It translates to CSARRPGTPITEQFF.

Ten or more counts support this clonotype. This chain uses TRBV29-1 with TRBJ2-7, with 10 bases matching TRBD2. Trimming took 5 bases from V and 2 from J; bases not matched to a gene: 0. This CDR3 comprises 12 residues. CDR1 SQVTM and CDR2 ANQGSEA come from the germline V gene. The CDR3 loop reads CSVSGRAYEQYF. CDR3 sequence (DNA): TGCAGCGTTAGCGGGAGGGCCTACGAGCAGTACTTC.

This clonotype was picked up a small number of times. The gene calls are TRBV18 and TRBJ2-7; D not certain. The CDR3 totals 14 residues. Trimming cost V 5 bases and J 0 bases, with 11 bases left between them. In germline, CDR1 is KGHSH, CDR2 LQKENI. CDR3 in amino acids: CASSAGSFSYEQYF. The CDR3 DNA follows: TGTGCCAGCTCAGCCGGATCCTTCTCCTACGAGCAGTACTTC.

V is TRBV24-1 and J is TRBJ2-2; D is undetermined. The CDR3 is made up of 15 amino acids. V lost 5 bases and J 3 bases, leaving 12 bases between the germline ends. Germline V CDR1 and CDR2: KGHDR, SFDVKD. In DNA, the CDR3 is TGTGCCACCAGTGTTTCGTGGACGCACACCGGGGAGCTGTTTTTT. As protein: CATSVSWTHTGELFF.

This clonotype was seen many times. The J gene is TRBJ2-5, the V gene TRBV7-8, with TRBD1 matching over 7 bases. Looked up from germline, CDR1 is SGHVS and CDR2 is FQNEAQ. V was pared by 8 bases and J by 0 bases, with 9 bases of the junction left unmatched. This CDR3 has 15 amino acids. The CDR3: CASEQGTKYQETQYF. The CDR3 coding sequence is TGTGCCAGCGAACAGGGGACAAAGTACCAAGAGACCCAGTACTTC.

V usage is TRBV3-1 and J usage is TRBJ1-2; 7 nucleotides align to TRBD1. Trimming cost V 4 bases and J 12 bases; bases outside gene matches: 14. Germline values: CDR1 LGHDT, CDR2 YNNKEL (reference sequence). The CDR3 covers 14 residues. DNA of the CDR3: TGTGCCAGCAGCCCATCGTGGCGGGAAGGGGGCCACACCTTC. This gives the protein CASSPSWREGGHTF.

The rearrangement uses TRBV20-1 and TRBJ2-7; D is unresolved. CDR1 DFQATT and CDR2 SNEGSKA come from the germline V gene (reference sequence). The CDR3 extends over 12 amino acids. The CDR3 sequence: CRGGANPYEQYF. The CDR3, as DNA: TGCAGGGGTGGAGCTAACCCCTACGAGCAGTACTTC.

This clonotype was counted between two and nine times. The rearrangement uses TRBV20-1 and TRBJ2-5; TRBD2 agrees at 9 bases. Germline lookup yields CDR1 DFQATT and CDR2 SNEGSKA (reference sequence). V was clipped by 6 bases and J by 11 bases; unmatched bases: 13. The CDR3 is 13 residues long. The CDR3 loop reads CSAQTSGVWEQYF. Written as DNA, the CDR3 is TGCAGTGCCCAGACTAGCGGTGTATGGGAGCAGTACTTC.

This rearrangement joins TRBV20-1 to TRBJ2-1; a weak D match, TRBD2 (5 bases). CDR3 length: 14 amino acids. Trimming removed 2 bases at V and 9 bases at J, with 17 bases between. The germline V gene encodes CDR1 DFQATT and CDR2 SNEGSKA (reference sequence). CDR3 protein: CSARRRGLLGEQFF. CDR3 nucleotide sequence: TGCAGTGCTAGAAGGAGAGGGCTACTTGGTGAGCAGTTCTTC.

The chain combines TRBV20-1 with TRBJ2-1, with D unclear. Germline V gene lookup returns CDR1 DFQATT and CDR2 SNEGSKA (reference sequence). Trimming took 2 bases from V and 0 from J, leaving 17 bases between them. CDR3 length equals 17 residues. The CDR3 coding sequence is TGCAGTGCTAGACCCGACCTTGGCTGGGGCTCCTACAATGAGCAGTTCTTC. Amino acids: CSARPDLGWGSYNEQFF.

The V call is TRBV3-1, the J call TRBJ1-2; 7 bases match TRBD1. CDR3 length: 16 residues. Germline V gene data show CDR1 as LGHDT and CDR2 as YNNKEL (reference sequence). Trimming cost V 3 bases and J 0 bases; bases outside gene matches: 7. For the CDR3, the DNA is TGTGCCAGCAGCCACACGACAGGGAAAGCTAACTATGGCTACACCTTC. Its translation is CASSHTTGKANYGYTF.

This chain joins TRBV4-1 and TRBJ1-5; maybe TRBD1 (5 bases). There are 16 residues in the CDR3. The germline gives CDR1 MGHRA, CDR2 YSYEKL. V shed 1 base and J shed 4 bases, with 14 bases lying between them. The CDR3 here is CASSQGAGLRNQPQHF. CDR3 nucleotides: TGCGCCAGCAGCCAAGGGGCAGGGCTGCGGAATCAGCCCCAGCATTTT.

V and J are TRBV29-1 and TRBJ1-2; D uncertain. This CDR3 contains 13 residues. V was cut by 2 bases and J by 1 base, with 8 bases left in between. Germline V lookup: CDR1 SQVTM, CDR2 ANQGSEA. CDR3 in amino acids: CSVESQNNYGYTF. For the CDR3, the DNA is TGCAGCGTTGAATCACAAAATAACTATGGCTACACCTTC.

This clonotype was recorded a few times. The chain links TRBV20-1 to TRBJ2-7, with 11 bases identical to TRBD2. The CDR3 is made up of 15 amino acids. The V gene end was trimmed by 5 bases and the J gene end by 2 bases; junction bases not matched to a gene: 8. CDR1 is DFQATT, CDR2 SNEGSKA, per germline (reference sequence). This CDR3 is CSAFTGTSGTYEQYF. In DNA form, the CDR3 reads TGCAGTGCTTTTACCGGGACTAGCGGCACCTACGAGCAGTACTTC.

Worth noting for this clonotype: The junction and the germline gene differ at one end; a read error may be behind it. This chain links TRBV14 with TRBJ2-1; D is unclear. Germline V CDR1 and CDR2: SGHDN, FVKESK. The CDR3 runs 13 residues. For the CDR3, the DNA is TGTGCCAGCAGCCAAGTGAGATTTAATGCGCAGTTCTTC. This sequence encodes CASSQVRFNAQFF. Full variable domain (remainder filled in from reference TRBV14 and TRBJ2-1): EAGVTQFPSHSVIEKGQTVTLRCDPISGHDNLYWYRRVMGKEIKFLLHFVKESKQDESGMPNNRFLAERTGGTYSTLKVQPAELEDSGVYFCASSQVRFNAQFFGPGTRLTVL.

This sequence joins TRBV4-2 and TRBJ2-1; D is possibly TRBD1 or TRBD2 (5 bases each). V lost 0 bases and J 4 bases, leaving 13 bases between the germline ends. Germline lookup yields CDR1 LGHNA and CDR2 YNFKEQ. This CDR3 has 16 residues. The CDR3 DNA reads as TGTGCCAGCAGCCAAGACAGGGCTAGCCTGTACAATGAGCAGTTCTTC. Translation gives CASSQDRASLYNEQFF.

In its sample, this clonotype was seen a few times. V is TRBV20-1 and J is TRBJ2-7; 10 nucleotides align to TRBD1. Losses at the gene ends were 2 bases for V and 3 bases for J; bases not matched to a gene: 7. Germline V gene sequence: CDR1 DFQATT, CDR2 SNEGSKA (reference sequence). This CDR3 comprises 15 residues. CDR3 residues: CSARPGQGTHYEQYF. CDR3 bases: TGCAGTGCTAGACCGGGACAGGGGACCCACTACGAGCAGTACTTC.

The chain couples TRBV9 to TRBJ1-1; D not resolved. The CDR3 has 14 amino acids. Germline V lookup: CDR1 SGDLS, CDR2 YYNGEE. Trimming stripped 0 bases from V and 4 bases from J, with 10 bases between. CDR3 sequence reads: CASSVGAARTEAFF. The CDR3 bases are TGTGCCAGCAGCGTAGGGGCGGCTCGCACTGAAGCTTTCTTT.

In this sample, this clonotype turned up a few times. V gene TRBV15 combines with J gene TRBJ1-1, with D uncertain. The CDR3 spans 13 residues. V lost 2 bases to trimming and J lost 1 base, with 5 bases between them. CDR1 LNHNV and CDR2 YYDKDF come from the germline V gene (reference sequence). The CDR3 region is CATSRRENTEAFF. CDR3 sequence (DNA): TGTGCCACCAGCAGAAGGGAGAACACTGAAGCTTTCTTT.

This chain joins TRBV29-1 and TRBJ2-1, with a tentative D call TRBD2 (5 bases). The CDR3 consists of 14 residues. Trimming took off 4 bases at V and 7 bases at J, with 17 bases between the two ends. Germline V lookup: CDR1 SQVTM, CDR2 ANQGSEA. The CDR3, as DNA: TGCAGCGTTGGTCTTAGGCTAGCCACGAATGAGCAGTTCTTC. Its translation: CSVGLRLATNEQFF.

This clonotype was detected only a few times. This rearrangement joins TRBV20-1 to TRBJ1-5; tentatively, D is TRBD1 (5 bases). The CDR3 is 15 amino acids. Looked up from germline, CDR1 is DFQATT and CDR2 is SNEGSKA (reference sequence). Trimming cost V 0 bases and J 0 bases, with 9 bases left between them. As DNA, the CDR3 is TGCAGTGCTAGAGAGGACAAATATAGCAATCAGCCCCAGCATTTT. This sequence encodes CSAREDKYSNQPQHF.